What follows are 10 T cell receptor beta chains derived from one specimen sequenced in a study of a mutant IDH1 vaccine in newly diagnosed glioma. Method: immunoSEQ multiplex PCR; TCRdb's copy keeps in-frame clones and lacks some. The table lists approximately 60,000 clones, roughly nine tenths of them singletons. Their antigens remain unidentified. Time point given: week 35, safety follow-up. It was 300 ug of mutant IDH1 20-mer peptide that made up each vaccine dose, given with topical imiquimod. The specimen comprised PBMCs, sampled from a glioma patient whose treatment included an IDH1 peptide vaccine. All receptors come from a man in his forties with glioma.

This rearrangement joins TRBV6-1 to TRBJ1-1; the match to TRBD1 covers 8 bases. Germline V lookup: CDR1 MNHNS, CDR2 SASEGT. V lost 3 bases to trimming and J lost 1 base; unmatched junction nucleotides: 7. The CDR3 runs to 16 residues. CDR3 residues: CASSDPPGQGNTEAFF. The CDR3 coding sequence is TGTGCCAGCAGTGATCCCCCTGGACAGGGGAACACTGAAGCTTTCTTT.

V gene TRBV7-9 combines with J gene TRBJ2-3; unclear D gene. The CDR3 covers 12 residues. Trimming left V 5 bases short and J 5 bases short, with 8 bases between. Germline CDR1 reads SEHNR; CDR2 reads FQNEAQ (reference sequence). In DNA form, the CDR3 reads TGTGCCAGCAGCACACTTGGAGATACGCAGTATTTT. This encodes CASSTLGDTQYF.

CDR3 nucleotides: TGCAGCGTTGCGATAGGACAGGGTAGGAATGAGCAGTTCTTC. This encodes CSVAIGQGRNEQFF. The chain links TRBV29-1 to TRBJ2-1; the match to TRBD1 covers 8 bases. This CDR3 contains 14 residues. Per the germline V gene, CDR1 is SQVTM and CDR2 is ANQGSEA. The junction had 9 bases not matched to a gene; V was cut back by 4 bases and J by 7 bases.

The rearrangement joins TRBV5-1 to TRBJ1-1; TRBD1 matches 8 bases. The germline CDR1 and CDR2 sequences are SGHRS and YFSETQ. J was trimmed by 8 bases and V by 4 bases; bases with no gene match: 16. The CDR3 length is 16 residues. The chain's CDR3 is CASSPGLTGELREAFF. CDR3 nucleotides: TGCGCCAGCAGCCCTGGGTTGACAGGGGAGTTGAGGGAAGCTTTCTTT.

V gene TRBV28 combines with J gene TRBJ2-7, with 8 bases aligning to TRBD1. V was clipped by 5 bases and J by 4 bases; unmatched bases: 7. CDR1 is MDHEN, CDR2 SYDVKM, per germline. The CDR3 spans 14 residues. CDR3 sequence: CASSPPGGQYEQYF. CDR3 nucleotide sequence: TGTGCCAGCAGTCCCCCAGGGGGCCAATACGAGCAGTACTTC.

CDR3: CASQTLNTEAFF. The CDR3 DNA follows: TGTGCCTCCCAGACTTTGAACACTGAAGCTTTCTTT. The V gene is TRBV5-6, the J gene TRBJ1-1; D call uncertain. Germline V gives CDR1 SGHDT, CDR2 YYEEEE. The CDR3 has 12 amino acids. V was pared by 10 bases and J by 0 bases, with 10 bases between.

The chain couples TRBV7-2 to TRBJ2-3; 7 bases fit TRBD2. Germline lookup yields CDR1 SGHTA and CDR2 FQGNSA. V lost 0 bases, J lost 5 bases, and 2 bases stayed unmatched. The CDR3 is 14 amino acids. The CDR3 spells CASSLAGGIDTQYF. Here the CDR3 DNA reads TGTGCCAGCAGCTTAGCGGGAGGGATAGATACGCAGTATTTT.

The V call is TRBV4-1, the J call TRBJ2-7; no clear D gene. V was pared by 5 bases and J by 0 bases, with 14 bases between. CDR1 and CDR2 from the germline V gene are MGHRA and YSYEKL. The CDR3 totals 15 residues. The CDR3 bases are TGCGCCAGCAGCAGAACGGCGCTTTCCTCCTACGAGCAGTACTTC. This gives the protein CASSRTALSSYEQYF.

This clone is medium-sized (0.01 to 0.1%) by share. This chain links TRBV6-5 with TRBJ1-5, with 10 bases lining up with TRBD1. The germline V gene encodes CDR1 MNHEY and CDR2 SVGAGI. Trimming at V came to 6 bases and at J to 4 bases, leaving 3 bases not matched to a gene. This CDR3 has 14 amino acids. The CDR3 sequence: CASRSGQGNQPQHF. CDR3 coding DNA: TGTGCCAGCAGGTCGGGACAGGGGAATCAGCCCCAGCATTTT.

The V and J genes are TRBV6-1 and TRBJ2-7, with D hard to call. V lost 5 bases to trimming and J lost 0 bases, with 11 bases between them. Looked up from germline, CDR1 is MNHNS and CDR2 is SASEGT. The CDR3 spans 14 residues. Written as DNA, the CDR3 is TGTGCCAGCAGTTCCGGTGGGTCCTCCTACGAGCAGTACTTC. Translated: CASSSGGSSYEQYF.